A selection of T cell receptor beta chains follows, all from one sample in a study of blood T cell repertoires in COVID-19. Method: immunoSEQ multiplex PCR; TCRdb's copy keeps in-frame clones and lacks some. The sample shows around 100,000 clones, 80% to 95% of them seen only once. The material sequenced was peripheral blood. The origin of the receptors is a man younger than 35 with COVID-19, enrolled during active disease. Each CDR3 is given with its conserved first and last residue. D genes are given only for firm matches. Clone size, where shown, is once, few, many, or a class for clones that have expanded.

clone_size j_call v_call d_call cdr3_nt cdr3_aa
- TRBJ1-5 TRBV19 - TGTGCCAGTAGTGGACAGCTCAGATATTTTAGCAATCAGCCCCAGCATTTT CASSGQLRYFSNQPQHF
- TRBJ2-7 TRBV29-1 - TGCAGCGTGGTGGGTCCCGGGACCTACGAGCAGTACTTC CSVVGPGTYEQYF
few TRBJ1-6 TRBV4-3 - TGCGCCAGCAGCAAAGAAGGGGCCGGGAATTCACCCCTCCACTTT CASSKEGAGNSPLHF
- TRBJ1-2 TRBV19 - TGTGCCAGTAGTACAAACGGACTCGGTCCGAGTGGCTACACCTTC CASSTNGLGPSGYTF
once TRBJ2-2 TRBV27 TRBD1 TGTGCCAGCAGTCTCCGACAGGGTCGGAACGGGGAGCTGTTTTTT CASSLRQGRNGELFF
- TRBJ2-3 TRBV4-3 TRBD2 TGCGCCAGCAGCCGGGCGGGAGGCACCACAGATACGCAGTATTTT CASSRAGGTTDTQYF
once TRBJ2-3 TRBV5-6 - TGTGCCAGCAGCGCACAACAGGGATCGAGCACAGATACGCAGTATTTT CASSAQQGSSTDTQYF
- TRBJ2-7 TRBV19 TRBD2 TGTGCCAGTAGTATCCAACTAGCGGGATCCAGGTCCTACGAGCAGTACTTC CASSIQLAGSRSYEQYF
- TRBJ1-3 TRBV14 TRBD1 TGTGCCAGCAGCCAAAGACTCTCCGGACAGGCCGGAAACACCATATATTTT CASSQRLSGQAGNTIYF
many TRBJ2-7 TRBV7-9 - TGTGCCAGCAGCTCCCTCGAGGACGAGCAGTACTTC CASSSLEDEQYF
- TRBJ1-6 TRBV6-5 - TGTGCCAGCAGTTACTCGTTCGGGGGGACTTCACCCCTCCACTTT CASSYSFGGTSPLHF
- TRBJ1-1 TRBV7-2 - TGTGCCAGCGGTCGACGGGAAGACACTGAAGCTTTCTTT CASGRREDTEAFF
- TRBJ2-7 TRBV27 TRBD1 TGTGCCAGCAGTTTATCCCGGGACAGGACCTACGAGCAGTACTTC CASSLSRDRTYEQYF
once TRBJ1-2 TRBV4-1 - TGCGCCAGCAGCCGCCCGATTGCGGGTTTTAATGGCTACACCTTC CASSRPIAGFNGYTF
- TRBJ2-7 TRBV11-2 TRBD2 TGTGCCAGCAGCTTCGGACTAGCGGGAGGGGGCTACGAGCAGTACTTC CASSFGLAGGGYEQYF